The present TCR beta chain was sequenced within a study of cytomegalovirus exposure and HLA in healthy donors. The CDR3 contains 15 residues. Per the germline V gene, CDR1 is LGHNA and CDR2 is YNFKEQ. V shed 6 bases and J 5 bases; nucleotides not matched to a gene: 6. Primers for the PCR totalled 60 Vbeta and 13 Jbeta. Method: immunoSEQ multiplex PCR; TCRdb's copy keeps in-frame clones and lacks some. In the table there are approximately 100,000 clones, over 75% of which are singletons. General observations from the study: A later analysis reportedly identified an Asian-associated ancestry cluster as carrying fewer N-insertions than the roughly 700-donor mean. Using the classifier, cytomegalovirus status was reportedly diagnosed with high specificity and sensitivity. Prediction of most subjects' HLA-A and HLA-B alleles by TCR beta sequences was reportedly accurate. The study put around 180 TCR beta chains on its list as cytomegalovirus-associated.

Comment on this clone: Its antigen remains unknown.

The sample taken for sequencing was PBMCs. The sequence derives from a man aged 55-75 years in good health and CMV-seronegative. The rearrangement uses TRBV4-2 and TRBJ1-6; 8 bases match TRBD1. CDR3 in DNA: TGTGCCAGCAGGCCGATGGGACAGGATAATTCACCCCTCCACTTT. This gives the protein CASRPMGQDNSPLHF.